The 5 T cell receptor beta chains below all came from one sample that was sequenced in a study of blood T cell repertoires in COVID-19. Sequencing used immunoSEQ multiplex PCR; TCRdb keeps in-frame clones, though not all of them. The sample includes about 230,000 clones, 80% to 90% of them seen just once. The sequenced sample was PBMCs or T cells enriched from blood (not recorded which). The origin of the receptors is a woman in her twenties or thirties who had been exposed to COVID-19.

J is TRBJ2-7 and V is TRBV19, with a weak D call TRBD2 (6 bases). The germline gives CDR1 LNHDA, CDR2 SQIVND (reference sequence). Trimming shortened V by 3 bases and J by 2 bases, and 14 bases separated the two germline ends. This CDR3 is 15 amino acids long. The CDR3 region is CASSIGQGGAYEQYF. CDR3 coding DNA: TGTGCCAGTAGTATTGGTCAGGGAGGCGCCTACGAGCAGTACTTC.

This chain connects TRBV19 to TRBJ1-5, with D tentatively TRBD1 (6 bases). Germline assignment: CDR1 LNHDA and CDR2 SQIVND (reference sequence). CDR3 length: 12 amino acids. V was trimmed by 4 bases and J by 9 bases, leaving 10 bases between them. The CDR3 reads CASSTPTGPQHF. CDR3 bases: TGTGCCAGTAGTACCCCGACAGGGCCCCAGCATTTT.

The chain combines TRBV11-2 with TRBJ2-7; D not resolved. The CDR3 consists of 14 residues. CDR1 and CDR2 (germline): SGHAT, FQNNGV. Trimming removed 4 bases from V and 6 bases from J, with 16 bases in between. CDR3 sequence reads: CASSSVALSVEQYF. The CDR3 DNA reads as TGTGCCAGCAGCTCAGTGGCTCTCTCCGTCGAGCAGTACTTC.

This clone was recorded only once. The rearrangement joins TRBV5-1 to TRBJ1-1, with a weak D call TRBD1 (6 bases). V gave up 1 base and J gave up 5 bases, with 15 bases separating them. The CDR3 is 15 residues long. CDR1 and CDR2 from the germline V gene are SGHRS and YFSETQ. CDR3 DNA sequence: TGCGCCAGCAGCTTGTTCGCAGGGGCGCGAACTGAAGCTTTCTTT. This encodes CASSLFAGARTEAFF.

This clone occurred once. This chain links TRBV10-3 with TRBJ2-1, with TRBD2 matching over 10 bases. CDR1 is ENHRY, CDR2 SYGVKD, per germline. The CDR3 has 15 residues. With V trimmed by 9 bases and J by 6 bases, 11 bases remained unmatched. The CDR3 region is CAIRSGTSATNEQFF. The CDR3 DNA reads as TGTGCCATACGTTCAGGGACTAGCGCCACCAATGAGCAGTTCTTC.